This T cell receptor beta chain appears in the sequencing data of a study of Graves' ophthalmopathy and Graves' hyperthyroidism. The V end lost 3 bases, the J end lost 0 bases, and 12 bases lay between the germline ends. The CDR3 is made up of 16 amino acids. The germline CDR1 and CDR2 sequences are SQVTM and ANQGSEA. The authors amplified TCR beta CDR3 regions, and they did so from RNA transcripts for repertoire sequencing. Following a first-round RT-PCR that used HTBI primers, a second-round multiplex PCR was carried out. TCRdb independently ran MiXCR on the multiplex PCR reads; one entry per CDR3 protein. Counted here are 500,000 to 800,000 distinct CDR3 sequences, about 40% occurring once; the ten biggest clones make up 3% to 4%.

Sequenced material: peripheral blood. This receptor was taken from an adult man with Graves' ophthalmopathy. This chain links TRBV29-1 with TRBJ2-6; D call uncertain. CDR3: CSVERPTLSGANVLTF. CDR3 nucleotides: TGCAGCGTTGAGCGGCCGACCCTCTCTGGGGCCAACGTCCTGACTTTC.